This T cell receptor (beta chain) was found in a study of T cell clones after liver transplantation. Clones were read by immunoSEQ multiplex PCR, and TCRdb kept only the in-frame ones, dropping some. The sample has over 55,000 clones; approximately 70% are singletons. Of note for this clone: Its antigen is not identified. Within the sample, other DNA sequences also encode this same CDR3.

Study results and limitations: The donor-reactive repertoire was only partly measurable in a couple of subjects, lacking donor cells.

V dropped 0 bases and J dropped 2 bases, with 10 bases sitting between them. This CDR3 contains 15 residues. Germline-derived CDR1 and CDR2 are SGHKS and YYEKEE (reference sequence). Material: CD4+ T cells from blood, obtained at the approximately 15-month timepoint. This sequence joins TRBV5-5 and TRBJ2-3; D remains ambiguous. The receptor comes from a human patient who received a liver transplant. Some T cells may have originated in the graft donor. The CDR3 loop is CASSLGLELTDTQYF. CDR3 DNA: TGTGCCAGCAGCTTGGGACTGGAACTCACAGATACGCAGTATTTT. The full variable domain, rest sourced from reference TRBV5-5 and TRBJ2-3, is DAGVTQSPTHLIKTRGQQVTLRCSPISGHKSVSWYQQVLGQGPQFIFQYYEKEERGRGNFPDRFSARQFPNYSSELNVNALLLGDSALYLCASSLGLELTDTQYFGPGTRLTVL.